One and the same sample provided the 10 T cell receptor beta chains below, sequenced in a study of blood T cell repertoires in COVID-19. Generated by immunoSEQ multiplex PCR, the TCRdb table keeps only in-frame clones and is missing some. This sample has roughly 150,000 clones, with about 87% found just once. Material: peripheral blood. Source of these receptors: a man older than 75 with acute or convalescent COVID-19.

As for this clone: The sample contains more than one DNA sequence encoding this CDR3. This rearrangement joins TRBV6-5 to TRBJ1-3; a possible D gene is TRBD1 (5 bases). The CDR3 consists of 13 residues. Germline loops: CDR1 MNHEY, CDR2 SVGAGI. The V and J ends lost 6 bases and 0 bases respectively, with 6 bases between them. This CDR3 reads CASRTGSGNTIYF. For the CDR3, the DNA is TGTGCCAGCAGAACAGGCTCTGGAAACACCATATATTTT.

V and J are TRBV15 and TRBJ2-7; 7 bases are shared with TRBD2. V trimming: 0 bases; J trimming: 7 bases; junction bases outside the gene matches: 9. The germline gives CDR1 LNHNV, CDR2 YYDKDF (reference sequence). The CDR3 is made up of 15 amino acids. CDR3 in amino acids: CATSRDRTGGREQYF. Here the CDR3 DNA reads TGTGCCACCAGCAGAGATCGGACGGGGGGTAGGGAGCAGTACTTC.

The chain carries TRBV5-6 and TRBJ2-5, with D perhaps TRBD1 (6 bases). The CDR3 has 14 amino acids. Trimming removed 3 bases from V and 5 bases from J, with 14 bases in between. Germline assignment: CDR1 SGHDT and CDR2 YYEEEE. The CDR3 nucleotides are TGTGCCAGCAGCTCCCAACAGGGTAGGGAGACCCAGTACTTC. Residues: CASSSQQGRETQYF. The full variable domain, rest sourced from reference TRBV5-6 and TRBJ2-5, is DAGVTQSPTHLIKTRGQQVTLRCSPKSGHDTVSWYQQALGQGPQFIFQYYEEEERQRGNFPDRFSGHQFPNYSSELNVNALLLGDSALYLCASSSQQGRETQYFGPGTRLLVL.

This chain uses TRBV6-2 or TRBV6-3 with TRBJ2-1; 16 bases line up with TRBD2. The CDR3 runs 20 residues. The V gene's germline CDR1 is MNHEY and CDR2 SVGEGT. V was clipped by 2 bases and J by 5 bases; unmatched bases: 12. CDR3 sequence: CASSYNLGLAGGIRHNEQFF. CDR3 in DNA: TGTGCCAGCAGTTACAATCTGGGACTAGCGGGGGGGATCCGCCACAATGAGCAGTTCTTC.

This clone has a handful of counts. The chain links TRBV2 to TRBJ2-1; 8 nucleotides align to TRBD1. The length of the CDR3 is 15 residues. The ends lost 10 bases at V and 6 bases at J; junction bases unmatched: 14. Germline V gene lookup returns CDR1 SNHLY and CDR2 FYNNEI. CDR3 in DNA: TGTGCCACCACTCCAATGACAGGGGTTGGCAATGAGCAGTTCTTC. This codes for CATTPMTGVGNEQFF.

Written as DNA, the CDR3 is TGCGCCAGCAGCTTGGCGCCAGGGCCTTTGAATCAGCCCCAGCATTTT. Its translation is CASSLAPGPLNQPQHF. This chain joins TRBV5-1 and TRBJ1-5; possibly TRBD1 for D (5 bases). The CDR3 totals 16 residues. CDR1 is SGHRS, CDR2 YFSETQ, per germline. The germline V and J ends were trimmed by 0 bases and 4 bases, with 14 bases remaining between them. The full variable domain, in which reference TRBV5-1 and TRBJ1-5 provide the parts outside the CDR3, is KAGVTQTPRYLIKTRGQQVTLSCSPISGHRSVSWYQQTPGQGLQFLFEYFSETQRNKGNFPGRFSGRQFSNSRSEMNVSTLELGDSALYLCASSLAPGPLNQPQHFGDGTRLSIL.

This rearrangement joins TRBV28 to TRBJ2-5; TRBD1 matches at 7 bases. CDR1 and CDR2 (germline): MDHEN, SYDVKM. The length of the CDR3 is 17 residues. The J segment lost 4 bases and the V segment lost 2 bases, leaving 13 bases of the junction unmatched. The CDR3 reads CASSLISLGQRRETQYF. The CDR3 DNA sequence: TGTGCCAGCAGTTTAATCAGTTTGGGACAGAGACGAGAGACCCAGTACTTC.

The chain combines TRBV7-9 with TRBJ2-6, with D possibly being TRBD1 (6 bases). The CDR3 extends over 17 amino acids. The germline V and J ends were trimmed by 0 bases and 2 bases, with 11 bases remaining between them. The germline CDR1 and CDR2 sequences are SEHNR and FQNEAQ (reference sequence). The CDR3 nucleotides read TGTGCCAGCAGCTTAGCACAGGGAGTTACTGGGGCCAACGTCCTGACTTTC. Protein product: CASSLAQGVTGANVLTF.

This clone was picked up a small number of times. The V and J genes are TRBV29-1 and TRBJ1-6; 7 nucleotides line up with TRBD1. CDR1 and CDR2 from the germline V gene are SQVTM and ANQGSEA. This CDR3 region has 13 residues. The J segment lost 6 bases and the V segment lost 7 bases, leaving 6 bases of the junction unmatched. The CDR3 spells CSAWTGFNSPLHF. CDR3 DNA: TGCAGCGCCTGGACAGGCTTTAATTCACCCCTCCACTTT.

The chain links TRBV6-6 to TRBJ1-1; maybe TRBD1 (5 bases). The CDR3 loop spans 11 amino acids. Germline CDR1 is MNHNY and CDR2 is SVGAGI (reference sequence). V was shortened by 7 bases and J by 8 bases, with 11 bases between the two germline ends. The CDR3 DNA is TGTGCCAGCAAAGGGGCCGCCGAAGCTTTCTTT. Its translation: CASKGAAEAFF.